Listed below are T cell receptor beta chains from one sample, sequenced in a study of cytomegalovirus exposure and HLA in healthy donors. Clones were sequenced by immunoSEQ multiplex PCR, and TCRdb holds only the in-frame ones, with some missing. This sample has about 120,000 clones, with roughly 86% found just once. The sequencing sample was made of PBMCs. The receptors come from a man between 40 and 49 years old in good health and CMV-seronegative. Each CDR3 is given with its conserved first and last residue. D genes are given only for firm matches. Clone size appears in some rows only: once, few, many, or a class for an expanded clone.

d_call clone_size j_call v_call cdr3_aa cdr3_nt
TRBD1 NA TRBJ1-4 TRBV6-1 CASTRSGTESEKLFF TGTGCCAGCACCAGATCCGGGACAGAGAGTGAAAAACTGTTTTTT
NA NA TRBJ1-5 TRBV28 CASSTPSGAQQPQHF TGTGCCAGCAGTACCCCCTCAGGGGCCCAGCAGCCCCAGCATTTT
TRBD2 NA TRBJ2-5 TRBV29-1 CSGGPSGGNWETQYF TGCAGCGGCGGTCCTAGCGGGGGTAATTGGGAGACCCAGTACTTC
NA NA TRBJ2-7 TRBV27 CASSLLGLGSSYEQYF TGTGCCAGCAGTTTATTAGGGCTGGGGAGCTCCTACGAGCAGTACTTC
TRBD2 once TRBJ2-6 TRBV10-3 CASTQWGGLLTSGANVLTF TGTGCCTCAACCCAGTGGGGAGGGTTGCTAACTTCTGGGGCCAACGTCCTGACTTTC
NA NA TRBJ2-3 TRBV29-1 CSVAGDTQYF TGCAGCGTCGCGGGGGATACGCAGTATTTT
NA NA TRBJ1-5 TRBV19 CASSRGQPQHF TGTGCCAGTAGTCGGGGTCAGCCCCAGCATTTT
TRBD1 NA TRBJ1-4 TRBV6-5 CASRHRGQIPEKLFF TGTGCCAGCAGACACAGGGGGCAAATACCTGAAAAACTGTTTTTT
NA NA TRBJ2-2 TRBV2 CASITGNQNTGELFF TGTGCCAGCATTACCGGGAATCAGAACACCGGGGAGCTGTTTTTT
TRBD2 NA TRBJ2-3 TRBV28 CASSTMHGGSTDTQYF TGTGCCAGCAGTACTATGCACGGGGGGAGCACAGATACGCAGTATTTT
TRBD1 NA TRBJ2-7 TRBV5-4 CASSLAGTGTHEQYF TGTGCCAGCAGCTTGGCCGGGACAGGGACCCACGAGCAGTACTTC
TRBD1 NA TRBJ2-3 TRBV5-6 CASRDRRPPDTQYF TGTGCCAGCAGGGACAGGAGACCCCCAGATACGCAGTATTTT
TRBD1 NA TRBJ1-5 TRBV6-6 CASRAADRGLNQPQHF TGTGCCAGCAGGGCCGCGGACAGGGGGCTTAATCAGCCCCAGCATTTT
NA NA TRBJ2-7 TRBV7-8 CASSLVAGRSYEQYF TGTGCCAGCAGCTTAGTGGCGGGCCGCTCCTACGAGCAGTACTTC
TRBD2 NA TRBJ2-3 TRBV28 CASSLGRGGGTDTQYF TGTGCCAGCAGTTTGGGGCGGGGGGGCGGCACAGATACGCAGTATTTT
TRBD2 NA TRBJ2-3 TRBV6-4 CASSHAAGGGTDTQYF TGTGCCAGCAGTCACGCAGCGGGGGGTGGCACAGATACGCAGTATTTT
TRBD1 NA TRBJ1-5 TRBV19 CASRPQGGSNQPQHF TGTGCCAGTAGGCCACAGGGGGGTAGCAATCAGCCCCAGCATTTT
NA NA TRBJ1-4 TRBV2 CASRMLQPGEKLFF TGTGCCAGCAGAATGCTGCAGCCGGGAGAAAAACTGTTTTTT
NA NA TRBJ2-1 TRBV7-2 CASSLGLQGNEQFF TGTGCCAGCAGCTTAGGGCTTCAGGGCAATGAGCAGTTCTTC
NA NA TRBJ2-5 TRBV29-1 CSVEGGGQETQYF TGCAGCGTTGAAGGTGGGGGGCAAGAGACCCAGTACTTC
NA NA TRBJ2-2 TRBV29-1 CSRDGELFF TGCAGCCGGGACGGGGAGCTGTTTTTT
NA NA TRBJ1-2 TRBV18 CASSPLDSGHGYTF TGTGCCAGCTCACCCCTCGACAGCGGGCATGGCTACACCTTC
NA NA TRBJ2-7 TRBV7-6 CASSLGRGEQYF TGTGCCAGCAGCTTAGGTAGAGGCGAGCAGTACTTC
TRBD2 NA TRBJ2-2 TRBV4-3 CASSQSPGTSPNTGELFF TGCGCCAGCAGCCAATCCCCCGGGACTAGCCCTAACACCGGGGAGCTGTTTTTT
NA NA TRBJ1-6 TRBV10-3 CAISDSSGTRALHF TGTGCCATCAGTGACAGTTCCGGGACAAGGGCCCTCCACTTT
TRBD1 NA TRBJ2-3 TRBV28 CASSYDRGTDTQYF TGTGCCAGCAGTTACGACAGGGGGACAGATACGCAGTATTTT
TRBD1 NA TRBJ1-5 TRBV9 CASSVAGQGIVGGNQPQHF TGTGCCAGCAGCGTAGCCGGACAGGGGATAGTTGGTGGCAATCAGCCCCAGCATTTT
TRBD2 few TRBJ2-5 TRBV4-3 CASSQELLAGEVAQYF TGCGCCAGCAGCCAAGAGTTGTTGGCGGGGGAGGTGGCCCAGTACTTC
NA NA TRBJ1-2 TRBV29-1 CSVDPLEGYTF TGCAGCGTTGATCCCCTAGAGGGCTACACCTTC
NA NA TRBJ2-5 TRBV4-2 CASSPPGETQYF TGTGCCAGCAGCCCCCCAGGGGAGACCCAGTACTTC
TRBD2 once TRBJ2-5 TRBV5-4 CASSGKRGTQETQYF TGTGCCAGCAGCGGGAAGCGGGGGACCCAAGAGACCCAGTACTTC
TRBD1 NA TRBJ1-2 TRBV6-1 CASSEAAPGQGIFFGYTF TGTGCCAGCAGTGAAGCGGCCCCGGGACAGGGGATATTTTTTGGCTACACCTTC
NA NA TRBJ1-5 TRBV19 CASSMIRVLSNQPQHF TGTGCCAGTAGTATGATCCGGGTTTTGTCCAATCAGCCCCAGCATTTT